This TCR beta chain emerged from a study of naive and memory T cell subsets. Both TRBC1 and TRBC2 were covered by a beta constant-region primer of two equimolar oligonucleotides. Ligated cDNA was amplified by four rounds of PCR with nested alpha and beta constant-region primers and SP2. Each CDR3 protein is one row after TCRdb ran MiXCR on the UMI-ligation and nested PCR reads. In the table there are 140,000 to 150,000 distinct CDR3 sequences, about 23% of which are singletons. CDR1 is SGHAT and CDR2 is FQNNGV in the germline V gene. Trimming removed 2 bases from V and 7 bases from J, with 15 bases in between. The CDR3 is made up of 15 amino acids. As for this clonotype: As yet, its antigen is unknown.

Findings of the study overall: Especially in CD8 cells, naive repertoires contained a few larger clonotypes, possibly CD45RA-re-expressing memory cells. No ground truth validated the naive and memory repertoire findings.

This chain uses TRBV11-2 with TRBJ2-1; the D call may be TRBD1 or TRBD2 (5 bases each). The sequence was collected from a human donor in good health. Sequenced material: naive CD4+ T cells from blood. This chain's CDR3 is CASSLIWDPGNEQFF. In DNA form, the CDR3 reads TGTGCCAGCAGCTTAATATGGGACCCGGGAAATGAGCAGTTCTTC.